This TCR beta chain was retrieved from a study of vaccination effects on CD4 cells after COVID-19. Study details: It was a median of 72 days after the second dose that post-vaccine samples were obtained.

Turning to this clone: Antigen: not known.

The CDR3 runs to 13 residues. Sequencing was performed with immunoSEQ multiplex PCR; in TCRdb, only in-frame clones are kept and a portion is missing. In the table there are 15,000 to 20,000 clones, over 60% of which are singletons. Before sequencing took place, the ViraFEST assay used viral peptide pools to expand antigen-specific CD4+ T cells. Culturing for about ten days preceded CD4+ T cell isolation. Infection dated between March and December 2020, before the Alpha, Beta and Delta variants reached the United States. Either the BNT162b2 or mRNA-1273 vaccine was given to participants in two doses. Wells containing approximately 2 million PBMC each were cultured with about 9 IU/ml IL-2 and approximately 10 ug/ml peptides. At days 3 and 7, half of the medium was exchanged for IL-2 medium.

The TCR comes from a human donor who had a prior SARS-CoV-2 infection. The rearrangement uses TRBV21-1 and TRBJ1-5. TRBV21-1 is tagged as a pseudogene. The starting material was CD4+ T cells from PBMCs cultured with SARS-CoV-2 spike peptides, obtained after COVID-19 vaccination. The CDR3 spells CAKTPWGNQPQHF. The DNA of the CDR3 is TGTGCGAAAACGCCTTGGGGGAATCAGCCCCAGCATTTT.